A selection of T cell receptor beta chains follows, all from one sample in a study of cytomegalovirus exposure and HLA in healthy donors. Assay: immunoSEQ multiplex PCR; the TCRdb copy retains only in-frame clones and omits some. The data show approximately 99,000 clones, roughly 88% seen once. The material sequenced was PBMCs. These receptors were taken from a woman aged 18-29 years in good health and CMV-seronegative. The CDR3 runs from the conserved cysteine through the conserved F or W. D genes are given only for firm matches. Only part of the rows carry a size: once, few, many, or a class if the clone is expanded.

TRBD1 | TRBJ1-1 | TRBV7-9 | NA | CASRGTGGDTEAFF | TGTGCCAGCAGGGGGACAGGGGGGGACACTGAAGCTTTCTTT
TRBD1 | TRBJ2-1 | TRBV19 | NA | CASRDRAAYNEQFF | TGTGCCAGTAGGGACAGGGCCGCCTACAATGAGCAGTTCTTC
TRBD2 | TRBJ2-1 | TRBV5-6 | NA | CASSLPSGLAGGGEQFF | TGTGCCAGCAGCTTACCGTCGGGGCTAGCGGGGGGCGGAGAACAGTTCTTC
NA | TRBJ1-2 | TRBV29-1 | once | CSVGEGGNYGYTF | TGCAGCGTTGGGGAGGGGGGTAACTATGGCTACACCTTC
NA | TRBJ1-2 | TRBV6-1 | NA | CASSEERSSGGYTF | TGTGCCAGCAGTGAAGAAAGGAGCTCGGGAGGCTACACCTTC
NA | TRBJ2-7 | TRBV20-1 | NA | CGTGTDYEQYF | TGCGGGACCGGGACTGACTACGAGCAGTACTTC
TRBD1 | TRBJ2-1 | TRBV9 | NA | CASSADGTGMFF | TGTGCCAGCAGCGCGGACGGGACAGGAATGTTCTTC
TRBD1 | TRBJ1-6 | TRBV28 | NA | CATQGQSSYNSPLHF | TGTGCCACCCAGGGACAGAGCTCCTATAATTCACCCCTCCACTTT
NA | TRBJ2-7 | TRBV7-2 | once | CASSLRVQTGTDSYEQYF | TGTGCCAGCAGCCTAAGGGTCCAAACAGGGACCGACTCCTACGAGCAGTACTTC
TRBD2 | TRBJ2-7 | TRBV6-5 | NA | CASSYTGGSYEQYF | TGTGCCAGCAGTTACACCGGGGGGTCCTACGAGCAGTACTTC
TRBD1 | TRBJ1-2 | TRBV19 | NA | CASRSGTGGGYGYTF | TGTGCCAGTCGTTCCGGGACAGGGGGCGGCTATGGCTACACCTTC
NA | TRBJ1-1 | TRBV5-1 | few | CASRKTGNTEAFF | TGCGCCAGCAGAAAGACAGGGAACACTGAAGCTTTCTTT
TRBD1 | TRBJ1-1 | TRBV13 | NA | CASSLETGRAFF | TGTGCCAGCAGCTTGGAGACAGGGAGGGCTTTCTTT
TRBD2 | TRBJ2-3 | TRBV9 | NA | CASKGRGGADTQYF | TGTGCCAGCAAAGGGAGGGGCGGGGCAGATACGCAGTATTTT
TRBD1 | TRBJ2-7 | TRBV27 | NA | CASADWDSSYEQYF | TGTGCCAGCGCGGACTGGGACAGTTCCTACGAGCAGTACTTC
TRBD2 | TRBJ2-1 | TRBV5-4 | NA | CASSLVLAGGPGEQFF | TGTGCCAGCAGCTTGGTACTAGCGGGGGGGCCAGGTGAGCAGTTCTTC
TRBD2 | TRBJ2-7 | TRBV4-1 | NA | CASSQPGLREIYEQYF | TGCGCCAGCAGCCAACCGGGACTAAGAGAGATCTACGAGCAGTACTTC
NA | TRBJ2-5 | TRBV5-1 | NA | CASSLAGAGGETQYF | TGCGCCAGCAGCTTGGCCGGGGCAGGGGGGGAGACCCAGTACTTC
NA | TRBJ2-5 | TRBV6-1 | NA | CASSGWTEETQYF | TGTGCCAGCAGTGGTTGGACAGAAGAGACCCAGTACTTC
TRBD1 | TRBJ1-6 | TRBV6-6 | NA | CASSSLDRAGNSPLHF | TGTGCCAGCAGTTCCCTGGACAGGGCCGGTAATTCACCCCTCCACTTT
NA | TRBJ1-1 | TRBV19 | NA | CASNLGQTNTEAFF | TGTGCCAGTAATTTGGGACAAACGAACACTGAAGCTTTCTTT
TRBD1 | TRBJ1-3 | TRBV2 | NA | CASSEKGAGGNTIYF | TGTGCCAGCAGTGAAAAGGGGGCTGGAGGAAACACCATATATTTT
NA | TRBJ1-3 | TRBV6-5 | NA | CASSYGDSGNTIYF | TGTGCCAGCAGTTACGGAGACTCTGGAAACACCATATATTTT
TRBD1 | TRBJ1-1 | TRBV10-2 | once | CASTGLPGQGPRVAMNTEAFF | TGCGCCAGCACCGGATTACCGGGACAGGGGCCGCGGGTTGCCATGAACACTGAAGCTTTCTTT
NA | TRBJ2-5 | TRBV18 | NA | CASSQAGQETQYF | TGTGCCAGCTCACAGGCAGGCCAAGAGACCCAGTACTTC
NA | TRBJ1-1 | TRBV27 | NA | CASSLRGVNTEAFF | TGTGCCAGCAGTTTGCGGGGGGTCAACACTGAAGCTTTCTTT
NA | TRBJ2-7 | TRBV9 | NA | CASSVDRGRGGEQYF | TGTGCCAGCAGCGTAGATAGGGGGAGGGGAGGGGAGCAGTACTTC
NA | TRBJ1-5 | TRBV7-4 | NA | CASSLFGINQPQHF | TGTGCCAGCAGCTTGTTCGGGATCAACCAGCCCCAGCATTTT